The source of this T cell receptor (beta chain) is a study of T cells in Graves' hyperthyroidism and ophthalmopathy (dated by TCRdb to the late 2010s). Some background on the complete study: Peripheral blood samples were taken at initial diagnosis, before any treatment was given. TCR V-J signatures able to tell the groups apart were searched for in a discovery cohort of approximately 95 patients, of whom 40 to 45 had Graves' ophthalmopathy and roughly 58 had stable Graves' hyperthyroidism. An independent validation cohort of 18 to 20 hyperthyroidism patients and approximately 15 patients who later progressed to ophthalmopathy tested prospective prediction of ophthalmopathy. The approximately 100 discovery patients were randomly split 7:3 into training and test sets. In six Graves' hyperthyroidism patients, the study also compared T-cell repertoires from thyroid tissue with T-cell repertoires from blood. After sampling, hyperthyroidism patients received methimazole starting at 30 mg daily, and ophthalmopathy patients received high-dose intravenous methylprednisolone. The paper reports TCR Vbeta CDR3 sequencing of 130 to 150 peripheral blood samples: under 45 ophthalmopathy, about 75 hyperthyroidism and around 17 progressor patients.

This clonotype has at least ten counts. No antigen is known for it. No base qualities exist here, and no much larger clone lies one base off it. Ophthalmopathy patients had moderately to severely active disease, Clinical Activity Score of at least 3, NOSPECS grade of at least 4, and duration under 3 months. The study excluded patients with uncontrolled infections, other autoimmune diseases, pregnancy or lactation. Diagnoses relied on clinical symptoms, serum thyroxine and TRAb, thyroid ultrasound and orbital computed tomography. PBMCs were separated from about 10 ml of fresh peripheral blood using Ficoll-Paque density gradient centrifugation. Total RNA was extracted with Trizol reagent, and quality was checked on an Agilent 2100 Bioanalyzer. The paper as a whole reports these results and caveats: Ophthalmopathy was separated from stable hyperthyroidism by a 13 V-J signature model, with 85% to 90% sensitivity and just over 81% specificity obtained in cross-validation and 80%/75% obtained in testing. Sample size was not statistically predetermined, and blinding of investigators to group allocation was not performed. Most expanded thyroid clonotypes (frequency above 0.001) were also found in blood, which suggests that blood repertoires may mirror thyroid immune responses. In validation, progression to ophthalmopathy was predicted by the model with nearly 71% sensitivity and 72% to 80% specificity, a median of roughly six months before onset.

The TCR beta CDR3 regions were amplified from the RNA transcripts. The first round of RT-PCR for the TCR CDR3 was performed with the HTBI primer set and the Qiagen OneStep RT-PCR kit. Libraries were constructed in a second round of multiplex PCR, after which size selection and purification were carried out. Sequencing of the libraries was done on an Illumina HiSeq2000 using paired-end 100 bp reads. Regarding the original processing steps: SOAPnuke was used to process the raw data, removing reads that contained adapters or uncalled bases, had a mean Phred below 15, or lacked an exact match to the constant primer or identifier. COPE v1.2.5 was used to merge high-quality paired reads, and clonotypes were defined as unique nucleotide sequences. Clonotypes were aligned to IMGT TRBV, TRBD and TRBJ reference segments using MiTCR v1.1. The analysis included only V-J combinations with a frequency above 0.0001, which together covered 99% to 99.2% of the repertoires. A TCS score was defined as the ratio between F50 (clonal expansion) and ExV (chaos), using BLOSUM62-based TCRdist between CDR3 peptides within each V-J. Welch's t-statistics and random forest reduced roughly 530 V-J features to 13, which were used in a naive Bayes classifier (R e1071). The public reads were run again by TCRdb, first through fastp at Q25 and then through MiXCR, and only productive beta chains were kept. Records with the same CDR3 protein are collapsed into one entry carrying the most frequent genes and DNA. What appears here as the V and J calls and clone size reflects TCRdb's work, not the paper's. The sample profile shows approximately 570,000 distinct CDR3 sequences; just under 20% of them were found once. Of the sample, about half is held by the ten largest clones.

The CDR3, from cysteine to phenylalanine, totals 19 residues. Only CDR3 DNA remains: 57 bases, in frame from the first base. CDR1 and CDR2, looked up from the germline V gene, are MNHNS and SASEGT. V ends up 5 bases short and J 6 bases short, with an unmatched junction base count of 24. The chain links TRBV6-1 with TRBJ2-7; TRBD2 aligns with 8 central bases. The source is a man aged 35 to 55 with Graves' ophthalmopathy. Input material: blood. The DNA sequence follows: TGTGCCAGCAGTTCACCTTCTTTTACTAGCGGCCCCACGGTTCTCGAGCAGTACTTC. Its protein reads: CASSSPSFTSGPTVLEQYF.